These 21 T cell receptor beta chains originate from one sample sequenced in a study of cytomegalovirus exposure and HLA in healthy donors. The PCR was carried out with 60 Vbeta primers and 13 Jbeta primers. TCRdb's table, derived via immunoSEQ multiplex PCR, lists solely in-frame clones and lacks some. The data contain about 160,000 clones, about 85% of them singletons. The sample consisted of PBMCs. The receptors originated from a boy younger than 10 in good health and CMV-seronegative.

The rearrangement links TRBV15 to TRBJ2-3, with TRBD2 identical over 7 bases. In germline, CDR1 is LNHNV, CDR2 YYDKDF (reference sequence). This CDR3 has 16 amino acids. The V and J ends lost 9 bases and 2 bases, in that order; junction bases with no gene match: 14. The CDR3 loop is CATFKTGTTNTDTQYF. The CDR3 nucleotides are TGTGCCACGTTCAAAACCGGGACTACCAACACAGATACGCAGTATTTT.

The gene calls are TRBV23-1 and TRBJ1-6; 7 nucleotides align to TRBD1. Being an ORF, TRBV23-1 has a function that is uncertain. The J segment lost 6 bases and the V segment lost 4 bases, leaving 6 bases of the junction unmatched. This CDR3 has 15 amino acids. The CDR3 region is CASSLRDRPNSPLHF. The CDR3 DNA sequence: TGCGCCAGCAGTCTGAGGGACAGACCTAATTCACCCCTCCACTTT.

The V call is TRBV9, the J call TRBJ2-2; 10 bases are a match to TRBD1. CDR1 SGDLS and CDR2 YYNGEE come from the germline V gene. Trimming took 8 bases from V and 7 from J; bases not matched to a gene: 8. This CDR3 is 14 amino acids long. The CDR3 DNA is TGTGCCAGTGGGGGGACAGGGGATATCGGGGAGCTGTTTTTT. This codes for CASGGTGDIGELFF.

V and J are TRBV27 and TRBJ2-3; 7 nucleotides align to TRBD2. This CDR3 has 15 amino acids. Germline V gene lookup returns CDR1 MNHEY and CDR2 SMNVEV (reference sequence). V was pared by 2 bases and J by 6 bases, with 8 bases of the junction left unmatched. DNA for the CDR3: TGTGCCAGCAGTTTAGTTGCCGGGGGGAGGGATACGCAGTATTTT. Amino acids: CASSLVAGGRDTQYF.

The chain employs TRBV30 and TRBJ1-5, with a possible D match to TRBD1 (6 bases). Trimming removed 0 bases at V and 5 bases at J, with 14 bases between. This CDR3 is built from 15 residues. Germline-derived CDR1 and CDR2 are GTSNPN and SVGIG (reference sequence). The CDR3 DNA follows: TGTGCCTGGAGTGTACTCAGGGGAGGGGATCAGCCCCAGCATTTT. Its protein product is CAWSVLRGGDQPQHF.

The J gene is TRBJ1-2, the V gene TRBV2; 9 bases line up with TRBD1. The CDR3 length is 15 residues. Germline-derived CDR1 and CDR2 are SNHLY and FYNNEI. V trimming: 8 bases; J trimming: 4 bases; junction bases outside the gene matches: 11. The DNA for the CDR3 is TGTGCCAGCCGCGAAAGTTGGACAGGGGCCTATGGCTACACCTTC. The encoded protein is CASRESWTGAYGYTF. The whole variable domain, filled in from reference TRBV2 and TRBJ1-2, reads EPEVTQTPSHQVTQMGQEVILRCVPISNHLYFYWYRQILGQKVEFLVSFYNNEISEKSEIFDDQFSVERPDGSNFTLKIRSTKLEDSAMYFCASRESWTGAYGYTFGSGTRLTVV.

The rearrangement joins TRBV23-1 to TRBJ2-6, with 7 nucleotides matching TRBD1. TRBV23-1 is labeled an ORF, and its function is uncertain. J gave up 0 bases and V 11 bases, and 10 bases lay outside the gene matches. The CDR3 consists of 16 residues. The CDR3, as DNA: TGCGCCGCGCCCCCGGGACAGTACTCTGGGGCCAACGTCCTGACTTTC. This codes for CAAPPGQYSGANVLTF.

The chain has TRBV19 and TRBJ2-1; TRBD1 aligns across 8 bases. The CDR3 covers 15 residues. The V gene end was trimmed by 4 bases and the J gene end by 3 bases; junction bases not matched to a gene: 5. Germline CDR1 reads LNHDA; CDR2 reads SQIVND (reference sequence). CDR3 nucleotides: TGTGCCAGTAGTACAAGGACAGGGTTCTACAATGAGCAGTTCTTC. Its protein product is CASSTRTGFYNEQFF.

This chain joins TRBV10-2 and TRBJ1-2; the match to TRBD1 covers 9 bases. With V trimmed by 8 bases and J by 8 bases, 9 bases remained unmatched. CDR3 length equals 13 residues. CDR1 is WSHSY, CDR2 SAAADI, per germline. CDR3 residues: CASGRDRVDGYTF. The DNA for the CDR3 is TGCGCCAGCGGACGGGACAGGGTCGACGGCTACACCTTC.

V and J are TRBV27 and TRBJ2-1, with D possibly TRBD2 on 5 matching bases. Deletions cut 8 bases from V and 5 bases from J, with 10 bases between. This CDR3 is 12 amino acids long. Germline CDR1 is MNHEY and CDR2 is SMNVEV (reference sequence). The CDR3 nucleotides are TGTGCCAGCGCGAGGGTTAACAATGAGCAGTTCTTC. Its protein is CASARVNNEQFF.

The chain is built from TRBV7-9 and TRBJ2-1; D might be TRBD2 (6 bases). The germline V gene has CDR1 SEHNR and CDR2 FQNEAQ (reference sequence). This CDR3 is built from 13 residues. Between the trimmed V and J ends, which lost 5 bases and 12 bases, there was a span of 17 bases. CDR3 amino acids: CASSTPGTAGQFF. Here the CDR3 DNA reads TGTGCCAGCAGCACCCCCGGGACTGCGGGGCAGTTCTTC.

The chain employs TRBV28 and TRBJ2-1; 11 positions agree with TRBD2. V was pared by 0 bases and J by 6 bases, with 7 bases of the junction left unmatched. This CDR3 comprises 17 residues. The germline V gene encodes CDR1 MDHEN and CDR2 SYDVKM. CDR3 loop: CASSLWNLAGGFNEQFF. The CDR3 nucleotides read TGTGCCAGCAGTTTATGGAACCTAGCGGGGGGATTCAATGAGCAGTTCTTC.

This clone was seen just once. This CDR3 is CASRQGSYSEQYF. For the CDR3, the DNA is TGTGCCAGCAGGCAGGGGAGTTACAGTGAGCAGTACTTC. V gene TRBV6-5 combines with J gene TRBJ2-7, with D tentatively TRBD1 (6 bases). Germline V gene data show CDR1 as MNHEY and CDR2 as SVGAGI. Trimming shortened V by 6 bases and J by 7 bases, and 16 bases separated the two germline ends. The CDR3 length is 13 residues.

The J gene is TRBJ1-6, the V gene TRBV19; D not certain. Germline V gives CDR1 LNHDA, CDR2 SQIVND (reference sequence). The CDR3 is 18 amino acids. The germline V and J ends were trimmed by 6 bases and 0 bases, with 18 bases remaining between them. The CDR3 coding sequence is TGTGCCAGTAGCCTAATGGGGTCCGGGAGCTCCTATAATTCACCCCTCCACTTT. Its protein product is CASSLMGSGSSYNSPLHF.

The CDR3 DNA sequence: TGTGCCAGCAGCGTAGAAGCTCTGTCTGAGCAGTTCTTC. Translating gives CASSVEALSEQFF. This chain connects TRBV9 to TRBJ2-1; D remains unclear. The V gene lost 0 bases and the J gene lost 9 bases, with 10 bases spanning the gap. The CDR3 totals 13 residues. Germline CDR1 SGDLS, CDR2 YYNGEE.

The V gene is TRBV28, the J gene TRBJ2-1, with no clear D. Trimming took off 5 bases at V and 9 bases at J, with 17 bases between the two ends. The germline CDR1 and CDR2 sequences are MDHEN and SYDVKM. CDR3 length: 14 residues. The CDR3 loop is CASSQEYGFGEQFF. CDR3 DNA sequence: TGTGCCAGCAGTCAGGAATACGGTTTTGGTGAGCAGTTCTTC.

The chain uses TRBV30 and TRBJ2-1, with TRBD2 as a possible D gene (5 bases). The length of the CDR3 is 13 residues. Germline CDR1 GTSNPN, CDR2 SVGIG (reference sequence). Trimming removed 5 bases at V and 2 bases at J, with 10 bases between. CDR3 coding DNA: TGTGCCTGGGCCCCGGGGACCTACAATGAGCAGTTCTTC. Protein product: CAWAPGTYNEQFF.

The chain couples TRBV28 to TRBJ1-1; tentatively, D is TRBD1 (5 bases). Germline values: CDR1 MDHEN, CDR2 SYDVKM. Trimming cost V 3 bases and J 2 bases, with 19 bases left between them. The CDR3 spans 17 residues. This chain's CDR3 is CASSFSVHGQGNTEAFF. CDR3 coding DNA: TGTGCCAGCAGTTTTTCCGTCCACGGTCAGGGAAACACTGAAGCTTTCTTT.

On this clone: Other nucleotide sequences from this sample produce the same CDR3. The rearrangement links TRBV29-1 to TRBJ1-2; the D gene is possibly TRBD1 (5 bases). Trimming removed 6 bases at V and 8 bases at J, with 13 bases between. The germline gives CDR1 SQVTM, CDR2 ANQGSEA. The CDR3 runs 11 residues. In DNA form, the CDR3 reads TGCAGCGTCGGGACGGGGGTGGGCTACACCTTC. Amino acids: CSVGTGVGYTF.

The chain has TRBV28 and TRBJ2-7; 10 bases agree with TRBD1. J gave up 2 bases and V 7 bases, and 5 bases lay outside the gene matches. This CDR3 spans 14 amino acids. From germline, CDR1 is MDHEN and CDR2 SYDVKM. The CDR3 loop reads CASKPGQGAYEQYV. CDR3 coding DNA: TGTGCCAGCAAACCCGGACAGGGGGCCTACGAGCAGTACGTC.

V is TRBV6-5 and J is TRBJ2-2; D might be TRBD2 (5 bases). Per germline, CDR1 MNHEY and CDR2 SVGAGI. The length of the CDR3 is 13 residues. V dropped 4 bases and J dropped 9 bases, with 12 bases sitting between them. The CDR3 region has the DNA TGTGCCAGCAGTTTACTCACGGGGAGGGAGCTGTTTTTT. Translating gives CASSLLTGRELFF.